This TCR beta chain was identified during a study of cytomegalovirus exposure and HLA in healthy donors. 60 Vbeta and 13 Jbeta primers were used in PCR. The table came from immunoSEQ multiplex PCR; TCRdb's copy has only in-frame clones and leaves some out. The sample shows about 160,000 clones, roughly four fifths of them seen only once. Trimming shortened V by 5 bases and J by 7 bases, and 18 bases separated the two germline ends. Germline assignment: CDR1 SSHAT and CDR2 FNYEAQ (reference sequence). This CDR3 has 14 residues. The sample taken for sequencing was PBMCs. The genes are TRBV7-7 and TRBJ2-7; D may be TRBD1 (5 bases). The source is a middle-aged woman in good health and CMV-seronegative. The chain's CDR3 is CASSRRASSWEQYF. The DNA for the CDR3 is TGTGCCAGCAGCCGCAGGGCCTCATCATGGGAGCAGTACTTC.